This T cell receptor (beta chain) was identified in a study of OX40 agonist ivuxolimab in advanced cancers. Study-wide points: Relatively little clonal expansion, among the lowest observed, appeared in partial responders at 0.1-3.0 mg/kg.

Method: immunoSEQ multiplex PCR; TCRdb's copy keeps in-frame clones and lacks some. Of 72,000 or so clones listed, 85% to 90% were seen once; the top ten hold 0.8% to 0.9%. To note about this clone: The antigen is unknown.

The CDR3 totals 11 residues. Trimming removed 4 bases from V and 7 bases from J, with 8 bases in between. Germline CDR1 and CDR2: SGHTS and YDEGEE. Systemic immunosuppression or a history of autoimmune disease excluded patients. The chain carries TRBV5-8 and TRBJ1-1; TRBD1 might be the D (5 bases). This clonotype originated in an adult with an advanced solid tumor such as melanoma, head and neck, liver or kidney cancer. Here the sequenced sample was CD4+ or CD8+ T cells sorted from blood, taken in a trial of the OX40 agonist ivuxolimab. CDR3 region: CASSRQGEAFF. The CDR3 DNA sequence: TGTGCCAGCAGCCGGCAGGGTGAAGCTTTCTTT.